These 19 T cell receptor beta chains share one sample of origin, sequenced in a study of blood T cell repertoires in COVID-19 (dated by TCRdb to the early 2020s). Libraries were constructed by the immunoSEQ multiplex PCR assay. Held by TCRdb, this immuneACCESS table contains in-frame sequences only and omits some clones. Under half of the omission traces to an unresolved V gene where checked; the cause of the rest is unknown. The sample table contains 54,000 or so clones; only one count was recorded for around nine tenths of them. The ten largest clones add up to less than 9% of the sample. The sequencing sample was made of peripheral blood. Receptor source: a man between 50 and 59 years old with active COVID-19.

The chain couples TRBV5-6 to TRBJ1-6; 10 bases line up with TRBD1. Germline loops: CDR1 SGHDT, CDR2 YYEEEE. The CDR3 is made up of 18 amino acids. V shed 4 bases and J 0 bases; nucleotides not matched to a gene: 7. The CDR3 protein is CASSTGTGASSYNSPLHF. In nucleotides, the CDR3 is TGTGCCAGCAGCACCGGGACAGGGGCAAGCTCCTATAATTCACCCCTCCACTTT.

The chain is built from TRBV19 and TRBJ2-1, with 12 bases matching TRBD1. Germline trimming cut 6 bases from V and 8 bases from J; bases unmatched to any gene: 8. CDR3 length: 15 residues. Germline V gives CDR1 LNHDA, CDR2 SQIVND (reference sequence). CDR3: CASRRAGQGADEQFF. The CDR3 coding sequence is TGTGCCAGTAGGCGGGCGGGACAGGGGGCCGATGAGCAGTTCTTC.

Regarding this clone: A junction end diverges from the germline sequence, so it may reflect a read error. CDR3 DNA sequence: TGTGCCAGCCGACGAAATTCGGGGGATGGCTCCACCTTC. Protein product: CASRRNSGDGSTF. The chain links TRBV2 to TRBJ1-2; TRBD1 might be the D (5 bases). This CDR3 is built from 13 residues. Germline assignment: CDR1 SNHLY and CDR2 FYNNEI.

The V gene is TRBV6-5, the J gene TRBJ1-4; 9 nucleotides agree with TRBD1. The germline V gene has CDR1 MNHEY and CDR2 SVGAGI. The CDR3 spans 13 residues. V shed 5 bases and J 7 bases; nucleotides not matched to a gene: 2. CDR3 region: CASSPDRGEKLFF. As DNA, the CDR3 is TGTGCCAGCAGTCCGGACAGGGGTGAAAAACTGTTTTTT.

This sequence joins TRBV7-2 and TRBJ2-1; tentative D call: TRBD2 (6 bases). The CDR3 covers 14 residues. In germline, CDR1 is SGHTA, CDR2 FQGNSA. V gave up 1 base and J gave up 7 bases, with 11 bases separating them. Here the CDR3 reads CASSLEAGRNEQFF. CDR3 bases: TGTGCCAGCAGCTTAGAGGCGGGGCGGAATGAGCAGTTCTTC.

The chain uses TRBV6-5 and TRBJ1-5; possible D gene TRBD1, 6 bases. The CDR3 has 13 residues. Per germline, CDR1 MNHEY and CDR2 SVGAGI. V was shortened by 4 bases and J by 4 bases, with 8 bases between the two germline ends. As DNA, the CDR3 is TGTGCCAGCAGTTCCAGGGGTAATCAGCCCCAGCATTTT. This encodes CASSSRGNQPQHF.

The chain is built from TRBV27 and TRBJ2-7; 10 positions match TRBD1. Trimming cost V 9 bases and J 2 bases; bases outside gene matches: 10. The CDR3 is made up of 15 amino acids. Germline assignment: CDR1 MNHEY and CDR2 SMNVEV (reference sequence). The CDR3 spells CASSFYGQGAYEQYF. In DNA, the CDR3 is TGTGCCAGTTCCTTTTATGGACAGGGGGCCTACGAGCAGTACTTC.

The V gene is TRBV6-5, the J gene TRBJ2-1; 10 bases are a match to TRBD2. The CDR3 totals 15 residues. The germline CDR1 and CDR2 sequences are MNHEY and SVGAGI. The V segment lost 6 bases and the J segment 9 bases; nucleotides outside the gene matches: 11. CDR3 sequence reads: CASSRVAGGRREQFF. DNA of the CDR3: TGTGCCAGCAGCAGAGTAGCGGGAGGAAGGCGTGAGCAGTTCTTC.

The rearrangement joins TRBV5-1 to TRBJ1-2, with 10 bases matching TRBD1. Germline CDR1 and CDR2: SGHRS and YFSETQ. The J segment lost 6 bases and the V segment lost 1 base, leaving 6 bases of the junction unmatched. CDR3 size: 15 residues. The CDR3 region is CASSLTAGQGDGYTF. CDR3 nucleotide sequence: TGCGCCAGCAGCTTGACTGCCGGACAGGGGGATGGCTACACCTTC.

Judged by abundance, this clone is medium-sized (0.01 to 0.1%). The CDR3 nucleotides read TGTGCCAGCAGTACAACAGGGATCTCACCCCTCCACTTT. Its protein product is CASSTTGISPLHF. The rearrangement links TRBV6-6 to TRBJ1-6; weak D call: TRBD1 (6 bases). V lost 5 bases, J lost 10 bases, and 12 bases lay in between. Germline lookup yields CDR1 MNHNY and CDR2 SVGAGI (reference sequence). The CDR3 sequence is 13 residues long.

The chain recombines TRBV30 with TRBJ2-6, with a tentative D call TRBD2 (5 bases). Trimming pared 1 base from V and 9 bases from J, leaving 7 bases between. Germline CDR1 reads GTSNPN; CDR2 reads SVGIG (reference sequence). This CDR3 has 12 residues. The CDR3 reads CAWSADFNVLTF. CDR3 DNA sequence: TGTGCCTGGAGTGCGGACTTCAACGTCCTGACTTTC.

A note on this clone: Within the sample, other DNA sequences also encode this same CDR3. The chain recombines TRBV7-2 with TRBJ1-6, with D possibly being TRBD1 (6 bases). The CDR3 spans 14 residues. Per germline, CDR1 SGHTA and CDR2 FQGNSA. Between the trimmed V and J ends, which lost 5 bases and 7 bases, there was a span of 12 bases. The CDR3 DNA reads TGTGCCAGCAGCCCACAGGGTCGGAATTCACCCCTCCACTTT. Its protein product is CASSPQGRNSPLHF.

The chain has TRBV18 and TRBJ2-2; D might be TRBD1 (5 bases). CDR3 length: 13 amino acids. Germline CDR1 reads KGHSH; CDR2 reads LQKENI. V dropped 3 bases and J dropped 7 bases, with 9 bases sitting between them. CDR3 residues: CASSPQGYGELFF. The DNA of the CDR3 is TGTGCCAGCTCACCGCAGGGTTACGGGGAGCTGTTTTTT.

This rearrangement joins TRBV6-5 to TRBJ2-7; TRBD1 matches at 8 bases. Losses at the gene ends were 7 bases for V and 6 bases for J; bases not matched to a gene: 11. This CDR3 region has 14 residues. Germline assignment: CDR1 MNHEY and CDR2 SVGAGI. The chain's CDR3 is CASTVRTGQSEQYF. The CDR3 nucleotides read TGTGCCAGCACCGTCCGGACAGGGCAAAGCGAGCAGTACTTC.

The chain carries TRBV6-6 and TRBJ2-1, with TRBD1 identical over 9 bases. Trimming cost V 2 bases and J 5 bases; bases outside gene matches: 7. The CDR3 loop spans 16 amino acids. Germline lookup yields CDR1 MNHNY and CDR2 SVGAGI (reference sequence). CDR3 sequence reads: CASSYRDRAYDNEQFF. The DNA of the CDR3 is TGTGCCAGCAGTTACCGGGACAGGGCTTATGACAATGAGCAGTTCTTC.

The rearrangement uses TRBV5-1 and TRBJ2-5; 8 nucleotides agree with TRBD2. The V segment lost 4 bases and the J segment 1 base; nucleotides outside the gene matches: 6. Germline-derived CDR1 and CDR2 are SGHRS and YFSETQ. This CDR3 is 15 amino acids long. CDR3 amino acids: CASSPTTSGQETQYF. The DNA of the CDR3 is TGCGCCAGCAGCCCGACCACTAGCGGCCAAGAGACCCAGTACTTC.

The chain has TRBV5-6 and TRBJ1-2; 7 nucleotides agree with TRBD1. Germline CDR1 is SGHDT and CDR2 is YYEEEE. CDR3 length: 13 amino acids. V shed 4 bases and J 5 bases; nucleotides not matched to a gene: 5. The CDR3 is CASSREGQYGYTF. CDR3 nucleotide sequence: TGTGCCAGCAGCCGGGAGGGACAGTATGGCTACACCTTC.

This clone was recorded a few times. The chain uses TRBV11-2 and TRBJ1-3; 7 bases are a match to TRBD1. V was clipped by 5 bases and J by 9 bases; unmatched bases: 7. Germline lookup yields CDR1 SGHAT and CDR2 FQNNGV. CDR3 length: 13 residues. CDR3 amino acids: CASSRDSGGTIYF. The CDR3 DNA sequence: TGTGCCAGCAGCCGGGACAGTGGAGGCACCATATATTTT.

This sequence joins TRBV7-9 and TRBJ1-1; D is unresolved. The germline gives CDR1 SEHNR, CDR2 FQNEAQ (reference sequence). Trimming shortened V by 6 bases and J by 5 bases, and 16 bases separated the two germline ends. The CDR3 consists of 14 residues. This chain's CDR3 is CASRPPERKTEAFF. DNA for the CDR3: TGTGCCAGCAGACCGCCCGAGAGGAAGACTGAAGCTTTCTTT.